This T cell receptor (beta chain) is drawn from a study of Ad26.COV2.S vaccination and SARS-CoV-2 variants. The sample holds many counts of this clone. Using immunoSEQ multiplex PCR, the repertoire was profiled, and TCRdb retains in-frame clones only, with some absent. The sample has 350,000 to 400,000 clones; 80% to 90% are singletons. The treatment: about 20 received Ad26.COV2.S at low or high dose, single or two shots; about 5 received placebo; per-sample allocation not given. Day 63 after the first injection of vaccine or placebo was the sampling time. V lost 3 bases and J lost 2; bases outside the gene matches: 11. Germline CDR1 SGHAT, CDR2 FQNNGV. The CDR3 totals 18 residues.

This sequence joins TRBV11-2 and TRBJ2-1, with 9 bases aligning to TRBD2. Sequencing used peripheral blood, obtained in a trial of Ad26.COV2.S vaccine versus placebo. This clonotype was obtained from a person aged 18-60 years who received the Ad26.COV2.S COVID-19 vaccine or a placebo. This CDR3 is CASSFPTRLAGTYNEQFF. The CDR3 coding sequence is TGTGCCAGCAGCTTCCCGACAAGGCTAGCGGGGACCTACAATGAGCAGTTCTTC.